This T cell receptor beta chain stems from a study of metastatic and nonmetastatic thyroid tumors. Across the study: For malignant and benign thyroid patients, tumor or nodule tissue and blood were the sources whose repertoires were compared. Study-level findings and limits: Malignant tumors reportedly showed significantly higher TCR beta diversity than benign nodules in both blood and tumor.

In the original analysis: For papillary thyroid cancer, a distant-metastasis classifier was constructed from CDR3 differences observed across clinicopathological groups. TCRdb re-analyzed the PCR reads through MiXCR. These V and J calls originate from TCRdb's pipeline instead of the authors' own analysis. The table shows 25,000 to 30,000 clones, with 3.5% to 5% occurring only once. Germline loops: CDR1 LNHDA, CDR2 SQIVND (reference sequence). The V end lost 5 bases, the J end lost 2 bases, and 16 bases lay between the germline ends. CDR3 length equals 15 residues. There are many counts of this clone. The antigen remains unidentified. Thyroid surgery was performed in patients who had received no treatment beforehand.

The sequence was collected from a female donor with papillary thyroid cancer or a benign thyroid nodule (not recorded which). Some clones in this sample may be carry-over from other donors' samples. The sample comprised blood. J is TRBJ2-7 and V is TRBV19; D possibly corresponds to TRBD1 (6 bases). CDR3: CASSSRTVSPYEQYF. In nucleotides, the CDR3 is TGTGCCAGTAGTTCCCGGACAGTCAGCCCCTACGAGCAGTACTTC.